A single sample is the source of the 17 T cell receptor beta chains below, sequenced in a study of identifying expanded T cells in peripheral blood. Method: immunoSEQ multiplex PCR; TCRdb's copy keeps in-frame clones and lacks some. Of just over 90,000 clones in the sample, about 88% were seen once. The sample consisted of blood. The origin of the receptors is a person aged 18 to 75 in good health.

The chain joins TRBV15 to TRBJ2-5; 9 bases are shared with TRBD2. Trimming at V came to 3 bases and at J to 2 bases, leaving 7 bases not matched to a gene. The CDR3 consists of 16 residues. The germline V gene encodes CDR1 LNHNV and CDR2 YYDKDF (reference sequence). As DNA, the CDR3 is TGTGCCACCAGCAGGATGACTAGCGGCCCTCAAGAGACCCAGTACTTC. This gives the protein CATSRMTSGPQETQYF.

The CDR3, as DNA: TGTGCCAGCAGCGTACTACAGGGGGCAAGATACTATGGCTACACCTTC. Translated, it gives CASSVLQGARYYGYTF. The V gene is TRBV11-2, the J gene TRBJ1-2, with 9 bases identical to TRBD1. The germline CDR1 and CDR2 sequences are SGHAT and FQNNGV. CDR3 size: 16 residues. V gave up 5 bases and J gave up 3 bases; unmatched junction bases: 10.

The V call is TRBV4-1, the J call TRBJ2-3; D might be TRBD1 or TRBD2, each matching 6 bases. The CDR3 has 16 amino acids. Germline lookup yields CDR1 MGHRA and CDR2 YSYEKL. Trimming pared 3 bases from V and 1 base from J, leaving 14 bases between. The CDR3 region is CASSQGGPSGTDTQYF. Here the CDR3 DNA reads TGCGCCAGCAGCCAGGGGGGCCCAAGCGGCACAGATACGCAGTATTTT.

The chain is built from TRBV28 and TRBJ1-2; 8 bases match TRBD1. Trimming took 8 bases from V and 6 from J; bases not matched to a gene: 8. Germline V gene sequence: CDR1 MDHEN, CDR2 SYDVKM. This CDR3 comprises 13 residues. The chain's CDR3 is CASVQDRVHGYTF. The CDR3 DNA sequence: TGTGCCAGCGTTCAGGACAGGGTCCATGGCTACACCTTC.

V and J are TRBV5-1 and TRBJ2-2; perhaps TRBD1 as D (5 bases). This CDR3 is built from 13 residues. Between the trimmed V and J ends, which lost 8 bases and 2 bases, there was a span of 10 bases. CDR1 and CDR2 from the germline V gene are SGHRS and YFSETQ. The CDR3 loop is CARETVNTGELFF. In DNA, the CDR3 is TGCGCCAGGGAGACAGTAAACACCGGGGAGCTGTTTTTT.

The chain recombines TRBV9 with TRBJ2-5, with 7 bases identical to TRBD1. V lost 4 bases and J lost 2; bases outside the gene matches: 8. Germline values: CDR1 SGDLS, CDR2 YYNGEE. The CDR3 contains 15 residues. The CDR3 coding sequence is TGTGCCAGCAGCCCCCGGGACAGTAGACAAGAGACCCAGTACTTC. It encodes CASSPRDSRQETQYF.

The chain couples TRBV7-9 to TRBJ1-2, with 8 bases aligning to TRBD1. The CDR3 totals 14 residues. Looked up from germline, CDR1 is SEHNR and CDR2 is FQNEAQ (reference sequence). The V and J ends lost 5 bases and 5 bases, in that order; junction bases with no gene match: 7. As DNA, the CDR3 is TGTGCCAGCAGCCGCACAGGGGGTGAATATGGCTACACCTTC. Translated: CASSRTGGEYGYTF. The whole variable domain, filled in from reference TRBV7-9 and TRBJ1-2, reads DTGVSQNPRHKITKRGQNVTFRCDPISEHNRLYWYRQTLGQGPEFLTYFQNEAQLEKSRLLSDRFSAERPKGSFSTLEIQRTEQGDSAMYLCASSRTGGEYGYTFGSGTRLTVV.

The chain recombines TRBV9 with TRBJ1-1; D may be TRBD1 (6 bases). The germline CDR1 and CDR2 sequences are SGDLS and YYNGEE. V lost 0 bases and J lost 6, with 9 bases in between. CDR3 length: 13 amino acids. The CDR3 sequence is CASSVVGAAEAFF. The CDR3 DNA sequence: TGTGCCAGCAGCGTAGTGGGGGCTGCTGAAGCTTTCTTT.

The chain uses TRBV6-5 and TRBJ2-1; D may be TRBD1 or TRBD2 (5 bases each). Trimming left V 5 bases short and J 6 bases short, with 14 bases between. The CDR3 contains 14 residues. Germline CDR1 and CDR2: MNHEY and SVGAGI. CDR3 region: CASSRDRPGNEQFF. The CDR3 region has the DNA TGTGCCAGCAGTCGGGACCGTCCCGGCAATGAGCAGTTCTTC.

The J gene is TRBJ1-1, the V gene TRBV29-1, with D hard to call. V gave up 7 bases and J gave up 0 bases, with 12 bases separating them. The CDR3 length is 13 residues. Germline CDR1 reads SQVTM; CDR2 reads ANQGSEA. The CDR3 loop reads CSGLTPMNTEAFF. The CDR3 DNA reads as TGCAGCGGGCTCACGCCCATGAACACTGAAGCTTTCTTT.

The chain employs TRBV27 and TRBJ1-2; 9 positions match TRBD1. V lost 4 bases and J lost 4; bases outside the gene matches: 7. The CDR3 runs to 15 residues. Germline V gene data show CDR1 as MNHEY and CDR2 as SMNVEV (reference sequence). The CDR3 sequence is CASSSGTGWTYGYTF. CDR3 coding DNA: TGTGCCAGCAGTTCCGGGACAGGGTGGACCTATGGCTACACCTTC.

There are a few counts of this clone. The chain couples TRBV7-9 to TRBJ1-5; D is ambiguous. Germline V gene lookup returns CDR1 SEHNR and CDR2 FQNEAQ (reference sequence). This CDR3 contains 12 residues. The V and J ends lost 1 base and 5 bases respectively, with 3 bases between them. CDR3 amino acids: CASSLGDQPQHF. As DNA, the CDR3 is TGTGCCAGCAGCTTAGGAGATCAGCCCCAGCATTTT.

This clone was observed a handful of times. The rearrangement joins TRBV10-1 to TRBJ1-2, with 8 bases aligning to TRBD1. The CDR3 has 15 amino acids. Looked up from germline, CDR1 is WNHNN and CDR2 is SYGVQD (reference sequence). Trimming cost V 3 bases and J 6 bases; bases outside gene matches: 9. The CDR3, as DNA: TGCGCCAGCAGTGACGGACAGGGCACACTGAATGGCTACACCTTC. This translates into CASSDGQGTLNGYTF.

The rearrangement joins TRBV6-6 to TRBJ1-1; weak D call: TRBD1 (6 bases). Deletions cut 0 bases from V and 4 bases from J, with 12 bases between. The CDR3 extends over 15 amino acids. Germline CDR1 is MNHNY and CDR2 is SVGAGI (reference sequence). CDR3 nucleotides: TGTGCCAGCAGTTACTCCGGGGGGCAGGGCACTGAAGCTTTCTTT. This encodes CASSYSGGQGTEAFF.

The chain employs TRBV5-1 and TRBJ1-5; possible D gene TRBD1, 5 bases. The CDR3 sequence is 16 residues long. The V end lost 0 bases, the J end lost 6 bases, and 16 bases lay between the germline ends. The V gene's germline CDR1 is SGHRS and CDR2 YFSETQ. Written as DNA, the CDR3 is TGCGCCAGCAGCTTGGCTCCAACGGGGGGGATTCAGCCCCAGCATTTT. This codes for CASSLAPTGGIQPQHF.

This rearrangement joins TRBV6-1 to TRBJ2-3; maybe TRBD2 (5 bases). V dropped 8 bases and J dropped 2 bases, with 11 bases sitting between them. The CDR3 runs 13 residues. Per germline, CDR1 MNHNS and CDR2 SASEGT. Here the CDR3 DNA reads TGTGCCAGCGATATGCGGGCCACAGATACGCAGTATTTT. Residues: CASDMRATDTQYF.

The chain couples TRBV27 to TRBJ2-1; 8 nucleotides line up with TRBD2. CDR3 size: 16 residues. The junction had 14 bases not matched to a gene; V was cut back by 5 bases and J by 8 bases. Per germline, CDR1 MNHEY and CDR2 SMNVEV (reference sequence). The CDR3 DNA reads TGTGCCAGCAGTGACTGGACTAGCACCACAGGCTATGAGCAGTTCTTC. It translates to CASSDWTSTTGYEQFF.